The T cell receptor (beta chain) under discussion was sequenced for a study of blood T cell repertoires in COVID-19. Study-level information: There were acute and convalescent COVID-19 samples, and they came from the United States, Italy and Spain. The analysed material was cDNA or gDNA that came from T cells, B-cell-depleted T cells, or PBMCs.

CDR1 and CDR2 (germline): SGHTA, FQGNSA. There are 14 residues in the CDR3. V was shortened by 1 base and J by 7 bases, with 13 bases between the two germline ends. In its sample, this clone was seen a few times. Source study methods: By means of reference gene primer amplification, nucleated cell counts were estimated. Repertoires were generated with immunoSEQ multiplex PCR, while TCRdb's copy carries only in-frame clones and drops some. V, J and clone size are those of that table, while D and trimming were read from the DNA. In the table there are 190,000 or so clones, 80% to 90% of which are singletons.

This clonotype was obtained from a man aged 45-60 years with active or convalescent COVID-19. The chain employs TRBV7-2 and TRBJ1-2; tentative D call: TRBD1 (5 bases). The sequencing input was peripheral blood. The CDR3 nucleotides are TGTGCCAGCAGCTTAGTGGGGAGGCAGGGTGGCTACACCTTC. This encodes CASSLVGRQGGYTF.